This T cell receptor beta chain emerged from a study of blood T cells in healthy people across ages. A second roughly 6 to 11 cycle PCR used barcoded and J-beta primers. Unique molecular identifiers of 12 random nucleotides labeled each cDNA. TCRdb reanalysed the 5' RACE reads using MiXCR and keeps one entry per CDR3 protein. Altogether roughly 1,100,000 distinct CDR3 sequences are present, approximately 25% being singletons, with the ten largest covering approximately 0.71%. The same data also went into a second study, on T cells of mothers and their children. That work adds: A few healthy Caucasian mothers gave samples, and so did their six children. The extracted RNA was employed in its entirety for cDNA synthesis, at around 1.4 ug per 15 ul.

This TCR came from a girl aged 2 to 9 in good health. What was sequenced was blood.

CDR3 sequence (DNA): TGTGCCAGCAGTTTATCTGGCGGGCGGCCCTACGAGCAGTACTTC. Protein: CASSLSGGRPYEQYF. The gene calls are TRBV27 and TRBJ2-7; possible D gene TRBD2, 5 bases. There are 15 residues in the CDR3. The V end was cut by 0 bases, the J end by 2 bases, with 11 bases between. From germline, CDR1 is MNHEY and CDR2 SMNVEV (reference sequence).